Listed here are 18 T cell receptor beta chains from one sample, sequenced in a study of CXCR3-negative and CXCR3-positive naive CD8 T cells. The authors made the TRB cDNA libraries by 5' RACE using UMI labels. Each CDR3 protein gets one entry in TCRdb, which reprocessed the 5' RACE reads and gives no DNA. In all, the sample yields approximately 49,000 distinct CDR3 sequences. Sequenced sample: memory CD8+ T cells from blood. The receptors originated from a human donor in good health. Some clones in this sample may be carry-over from other donors' samples.

The chain joins TRBV20-1 to TRBJ1-2; TCRdb indicates TRBD1, and absent DNA this call remains unverified. The CDR3 covers 13 residues. Germline assignment: CDR1 DFQATT and CDR2 SNEGSKA (reference sequence). The CDR3 sequence: CSATGTGNYGYTF.

The chain has TRBV4-3 and TRBJ2-7. The CDR3 is made up of 13 amino acids. CDR1 LGHNA and CDR2 YSLEER come from the germline V gene. CDR3 protein: CASSQDLNYEQYF.

J is TRBJ2-7 and V is TRBV27. The CDR3 consists of 14 residues. Germline lookup yields CDR1 MNHEY and CDR2 SMNVEV (reference sequence). CDR3 sequence reads: CASSLVAGVYEQYF.

The V gene is TRBV28, the J gene TRBJ2-3. CDR1 and CDR2 (germline): MDHEN, SYDVKM. The CDR3 covers 15 residues. The CDR3 sequence is CASSLFRLAPDTQYF.

The chain joins TRBV6-2 or TRBV6-3 to TRBJ2-3. In germline, CDR1 is MNHEY, CDR2 SVGEGT. This CDR3 has 11 residues. This chain's CDR3 is CASSYGDTQYF.

The chain links TRBV20-1 to TRBJ2-1. Germline values: CDR1 DFQATT, CDR2 SNEGSKA (reference sequence). The CDR3 sequence is 12 residues long. The CDR3 protein is CIVTGPYNEQFF.

This clonotype is medium-sized by frequency. CDR3 region: CASSVGMELTEAFF. The chain combines TRBV6-1 with TRBJ1-1. The CDR3 contains 14 residues. Germline V lookup: CDR1 MNHNS, CDR2 SASEGT.

CDR3 protein: CASSQATGQTLYSNQPQHF. The chain has TRBV14 and TRBJ1-5; TCRdb's assignment of TRBD1 cannot be checked, as there is no DNA. The CDR3 is 19 residues long. Germline V gene data show CDR1 as SGHDN and CDR2 as FVKESK.

The chain uses TRBV28 and TRBJ1-5. In germline, CDR1 is MDHEN, CDR2 SYDVKM. The CDR3 totals 14 residues. The CDR3 reads CASSPKTANQPQHF.

The CDR3 is CSVDGTSGGASDEQFF. V gene TRBV29-1 combines with J gene TRBJ2-1; TCRdb indicates TRBD2, and absent DNA this call remains unverified. This CDR3 has 16 amino acids. Germline assignment: CDR1 SQVTM and CDR2 ANQGSEA.

J is TRBJ1-5 and V is TRBV21-1; without DNA, the TCRdb call of TRBD1 cannot be checked. TRBV21-1 is marked as a pseudogene. The CDR3 is 14 residues long. The CDR3 reads CARPWAGRNQPQHF.

This rearrangement joins TRBV7-6 to TRBJ1-3; there is no DNA to check the TCRdb D call of TRBD1. Per germline, CDR1 SGHVS and CDR2 FNYEAQ. This CDR3 spans 18 amino acids. CDR3 residues: CASSFGDRPGQGSDTIYF.

The rearrangement links TRBV28 to TRBJ2-5; TCRdb's D gene call, TRBD2, goes unchecked for lack of DNA. Germline CDR1 reads MDHEN; CDR2 reads SYDVKM. The CDR3 spans 15 residues. The CDR3 sequence is CASSFFQADQETQYF.

The chain uses TRBV5-1 and TRBJ2-5; the TCRdb D gene call, TRBD2, has no DNA to confirm it. Germline-derived CDR1 and CDR2 are SGHRS and YFSETQ. The CDR3 is 17 amino acids. CDR3 region: CASSLLLAGGPLETQYF. Supplemented by reference TRBV5-1 and TRBJ2-5, the full variable domain reads KAGVTQTPRYLIKTRGQQVTLSCSPISGHRSVSWYQQTPGQGLQFLFEYFSETQRNKGNFPGRFSGRQFSNSRSEMNVSTLELGDSALYLCASSLLLAGGPLETQYFGPGTRLLVL.

The chain uses TRBV28 and TRBJ2-7; without DNA, the TCRdb call of TRBD1 cannot be checked. This CDR3 has 16 amino acids. Germline V lookup: CDR1 MDHEN, CDR2 SYDVKM. This chain's CDR3 is CASSFPRTGPSYEQYF.

The chain links TRBV10-1 to TRBJ2-3; TCRdb outputs TRBD1, but without DNA this stays unchecked. There are 14 residues in the CDR3. Per germline, CDR1 WNHNN and CDR2 SYGVQD (reference sequence). This CDR3 reads CASSYRTYTDTQYF.

V is TRBV29-1 and J is TRBJ2-3; TCRdb selects TRBD2, and the lack of DNA leaves this call unchecked. The V gene's germline CDR1 is SQVTM and CDR2 ANQGSEA. The CDR3 totals 14 residues. CDR3 sequence: CSVVGGLSPDTQYF.

This rearrangement joins TRBV15 to TRBJ2-1; TCRdb returns TRBD1, unconfirmable since there is no DNA. This CDR3 is built from 16 residues. Germline loops: CDR1 LNHNV, CDR2 YYDKDF (reference sequence). The CDR3 loop reads CATSSFSGGAYNEQFF.